The T cell receptor beta chain described here comes from a study of T-cell reconstitution after alpha-beta-depleted transplantation in children. Broader study findings: One year post-transplant, T-cell counts and diversity were largely derived from T cells produced anew. Recipient T cells and thymic progenitors that survived were the source of the high TCRbeta diversity seen at day 60 in some patients. There were reportedly several hundred expanded graft clones from which alpha-beta T cells came about two months after transplant.

In its sample, this clonotype was seen many times. The antigen is unknown. The CDR3 sequence is 17 residues long. The V gene's germline CDR1 is SGHRS and CDR2 YFSETQ. The V end was cut by 4 bases, the J end by 7 bases, with 26 bases between. Unique molecular identifiers were incorporated during preparation of the TCRbeta library. TCRdb redid the calling of the PCR reads with MiXCR, one entry per CDR3 protein. Found here are a few hundred thousand distinct CDR3 sequences, about 9.5% of them singletons; the top ten hold roughly 7%. The chain uses TRBV5-1 and TRBJ1-1; D perhaps matches TRBD1 (6 bases). The input for sequencing was PBMCs, taken before TCRalphabeta/CD19-depleted stem cell transplant. This sequence originates from a boy younger than two with acute myeloid leukemia, due to receive a stem cell transplant. This CDR3 reads CASSLARQLQGGNEAFF. DNA for the CDR3: TGCGCCAGCAGCCTAGCCCGACAGCTTCAAGGGGGAAATGAAGCTTTCTTT. Full variable domain (missing parts from reference TRBV5-1 and TRBJ1-1): KAGVTQTPRYLIKTRGQQVTLSCSPISGHRSVSWYQQTPGQGLQFLFEYFSETQRNKGNFPGRFSGRQFSNSRSEMNVSTLELGDSALYLCASSLARQLQGGNEAFFGQGTRLTVV.